This TCR beta chain was captured in a study of T cells in Graves' hyperthyroidism and ophthalmopathy. Looking at the study overall: Peripheral blood was drawn at first diagnosis, prior to all treatment.

V was trimmed by 1 base and J by 9 bases, leaving 13 bases between them. The CDR3 contains 14 residues. CDR1 is SGHTA and CDR2 is FQGNSA in the germline V gene. Diagnosis of hyperthyroidism was new in patients aged 18 to 65, and its duration was under 2 months. Clinical symptoms, serum thyroxine and TRAb, thyroid ultrasound and orbital computed tomography were used for the diagnoses. Amplification yielded TCR beta CDR3 regions, with RNA transcripts as the source. An initial round of RT-PCR targeting the TCR CDR3 relied on the HTBI primer set. Via MiXCR, TCRdb re-called the multiplex PCR reads, giving one row per CDR3 protein. The sample contains about 700,000 distinct CDR3 sequences, around 15% of which appear only once. In this sample, this clonotype turned up many times.

The chain employs TRBV7-2 and TRBJ2-1; TRBD2 is a possible D gene (6 bases). The clonotype was recovered from a woman aged 18-30 years with Graves' hyperthyroidism. The sequenced sample was blood. The CDR3 DNA sequence: TGTGCCAGCAGCTTAGGCGGGGCCTGGGTTGAGCAGTTCTTC. Its translation: CASSLGGAWVEQFF. Full variable domain (rest looked up from reference TRBV7-2 and TRBJ2-1): GAGVSQSPSNKVTEKGKDVELRCDPISGHTALYWYRQSLGQGLEFLIYFQGNSAPDKSGLPSDRFSAERTGGSVSTLTIQRTQQEDSAVYLCASSLGGAWVEQFFGPGTRLTVL.